A single sample gave rise to the 5 T cell receptor beta chains below, sequenced in a study of memory CD4+ T cells and cytomegalovirus serostatus. TCRdb keeps only in-frame clones here, not all; method: immunoSEQ multiplex PCR. The sample records around 32,000 clones, about 76% being singletons. The sort gate was single viable CD3+CD4+CD8-CD45RO+ cells for memory CD4+ T cells. Sequencing was performed on memory CD4+ T cells from blood. The receptor source for this set is an adult in good health and CMV-seronegative. Some clones in this sample may be carry-over from other donors' samples.

J is TRBJ2-7 and V is TRBV5-1; D unclear. The germline gives CDR1 SGHRS, CDR2 YFSETQ. The CDR3 extends over 15 amino acids. V lost 2 bases, J lost 0 bases, and 12 bases lay in between. Here the CDR3 DNA reads TGCGCCAGCAGCTTCCATAGTACATTCTCCTACGAGCAGTACTTC. Its protein product is CASSFHSTFSYEQYF.

V and J are TRBV6-1 and TRBJ1-5, with D tentatively TRBD1 (5 bases). The CDR3 runs 15 residues. Between the trimmed V and J ends, which lost 10 bases and 7 bases, there was a span of 23 bases. Germline-derived CDR1 and CDR2 are MNHNS and SASEGT. The CDR3 loop reads CATARRGEGEQPQHF. The CDR3 region has the DNA TGTGCCACAGCAAGGCGGGGGGAAGGTGAGCAGCCCCAGCATTTT.

This chain links TRBV7-2 with TRBJ1-1; D not certain. Germline V lookup: CDR1 SGHTA, CDR2 FQGNSA. The CDR3 length is 13 residues. V was shortened by 3 bases and J by 5 bases, with 10 bases between the two germline ends. CDR3 region: CASSFNTRTEAFF. The CDR3, as DNA: TGTGCCAGCAGCTTTAATACGAGGACTGAAGCTTTCTTT. Filled out from reference TRBV7-2 and TRBJ1-1, the complete variable domain reads GAGVSQSPSNKVTEKGKDVELRCDPISGHTALYWYRQSLGQGLEFLIYFQGNSAPDKSGLPSDRFSAERTGGSVSTLTIQRTQQEDSAVYLCASSFNTRTEAFFGQGTRLTVV.

The rearrangement uses TRBV4-1 and TRBJ2-5, with 7 bases that match TRBD1. The length of the CDR3 is 15 residues. Unmatched junction bases numbered 4, after V lost 1 base and J lost 2 bases. Per germline, CDR1 MGHRA and CDR2 YSYEKL. CDR3: CASSQGQGSQETQYF. CDR3 in DNA: TGCGCCAGCAGCCAAGGACAGGGAAGTCAAGAGACCCAGTACTTC.

The V and J genes are TRBV18 and TRBJ2-5; D is perhaps TRBD1 or TRBD2 (5 bases each). The CDR3 consists of 14 residues. The V end was cut by 1 base, the J end by 4 bases, with 10 bases between. From germline, CDR1 is KGHSH and CDR2 LQKENI. CDR3 loop: CASSPRDASETQYF. In DNA form, the CDR3 reads TGTGCCAGCTCACCACGGGACGCCTCAGAGACCCAGTACTTC.